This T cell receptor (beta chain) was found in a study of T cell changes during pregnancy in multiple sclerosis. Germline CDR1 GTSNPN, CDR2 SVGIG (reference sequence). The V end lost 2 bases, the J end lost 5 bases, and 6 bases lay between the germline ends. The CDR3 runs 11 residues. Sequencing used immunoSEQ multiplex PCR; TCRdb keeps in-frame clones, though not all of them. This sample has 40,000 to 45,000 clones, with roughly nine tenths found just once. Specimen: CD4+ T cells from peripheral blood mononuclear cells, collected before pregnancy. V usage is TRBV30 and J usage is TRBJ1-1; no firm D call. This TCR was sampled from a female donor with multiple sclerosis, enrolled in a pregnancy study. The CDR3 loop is CAWSRVTEAFF. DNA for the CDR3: TGTGCCTGGAGTCGCGTAACTGAAGCTTTCTTT.